Listed here is a single T cell receptor (beta chain). Its antigen is undetermined. These data belong to a study of cytomegalovirus exposure and HLA in healthy donors. Clones were sequenced by immunoSEQ multiplex PCR, and TCRdb holds only the in-frame ones, with some missing. Of some 140,000 clones in the sample, about 86% were seen once. The V gene's germline CDR1 is SGHRS and CDR2 YFSETQ. V lost 1 base and J 0 bases, leaving 5 bases between the germline ends. The CDR3 length is 15 residues. Study outcomes and limitations: In vitro experiments confirmed that three CMV-associated chains were specific for CMV antigens. The authors listed 164 TCR beta chains as cytomegalovirus-associated.

The sample consisted of PBMCs. The receptor's source is a human donor in good health. V is TRBV5-1 and J is TRBJ2-6, with unresolved D. CDR3 nucleotides: TGCGCCAGCAGCTTGTTCCTCTCTGGGGCCAACGTCCTGACTTTC. The encoded protein is CASSLFLSGANVLTF.